This T cell receptor (beta chain) derives from a study of immune heterogeneity within non-small cell lung tumors (dated by TCRdb to 2016 to 2018). Some background on the complete study: By histology, the tumors were a few squamous cell carcinomas, nine to eleven non-squamous carcinomas and 1 tumor not otherwise specified. For mutant peptides 8 to 11 amino acids long, netMHCpan-3.0 predicted neoantigen binding to the HLA alleles of each patient. Transcriptome data were available for just about 40 loci from 12 patients, whereas TCR repertoire analysis spanned around 58 tumor loci from fewer than 18 patients. To examine intratumoral immune heterogeneity, the study used whole-exome sequencing, RNA-seq and TCR beta repertoire sequencing on multiple spatially distinct regions of each NSCLC tumor. What the work shows at the level of the full study, not this receptor alone: Within a given patient, the same dominant CDR3B clonotypes showed up repeatedly across loci, although different tumor locations also carried unique high-frequency clones. High-frequency TCR beta clonotypes were found to be largely distinct between individual patients. Local tumor mutational burden and local T-cell repertoire clonality had a statistically significant but moderate positive correlation (R about 0.35).

This clonotype was seen only a few times. Its specific antigen is unknown. Nothing much larger sits one base from this clone, and base qualities are not available. For the TCR template, genomic DNA was extracted from bulk tumor tissue, and roughly 600 ng of gDNA was amplified for each sample. During surgery, several biopsies were collected from each primary tumor and placed as far from one another as possible within the tumor mass. The study cohort was described as untreated and was composed of newly diagnosed NSCLC cases undergoing curative surgery. The donors were roughly 15 patients with newly diagnosed non-small cell lung cancer who were having surgery with curative intent. A couple of independent pathologists reviewed the resected tumor masses. Sequencing was performed only on DNA and RNA samples of high quality. The TCR beta CDR3 region was amplified with a multiplex PCR system, in which a first round of around 10 cycles was run using 32 V-gene forward and 13 J-gene reverse primers. A QIAGEN Multiplex PCR Kit was used for first-round PCR, and the primer sequences were filed in Chinese patent CN105087789A. Illumina universal primers were added in a second PCR round performed with the Phusion High-Fidelity PCR Kit. TCR libraries were paired-end sequenced at 151 bp read length on the Illumina HiSeq X Ten platform. As for how the authors treated the data: Cutadapt was used to discard reads without multiplex PCR primers, PEAR merged the read pairs, and MiXCR with default settings called the CDR3 regions. Shannon entropy measured repertoire diversity, and clonality was calculated as one minus the Shannon entropy divided by the ln of the count of productive unique sequences. Clonotypes present at frequencies of at least 0.5% were defined as dominant or high-frequency T-cell clones. The public reads were quality trimmed at Q25 with fastp and then assembled into clones with MiXCR by TCRdb, keeping productive beta chains. Rows with one shared CDR3 protein collapse into an entry with the most common genes and DNA. These V and J calls are TCRdb output, not the study's own analysis. Present in this sample are approximately 2,200 distinct CDR3 sequences, 34% of which were seen just once. Roughly 26% of the sample is in the top ten clones.

The CDR3 goes from the cysteine to the phenylalanine over 16 residues. Solely the CDR3 DNA is kept, with 48 bases framed from the first base. In the germline V gene (reference sequence), CDR1 corresponds to SEHNR and CDR2 to FQNEAQ. The germline V and J ends show losses of 1 base and 1 base respectively, and no gene match explains 2 bases of the junction. The rearranged segments are TRBV7-9 and TRBJ2-2, and 8 junctional nucleotides match TRBD2. Sequenced material: lung tumor tissue. The source is a man in his 70s with non-small cell lung cancer. The nucleotide sequence is given as TGTGCCAGCAGCTTAGGTAGCGGGATGAACACCGGGGAGCTGTTTTTT. Its protein product is CASSLGSGMNTGELFF.